This paragraph covers one T cell receptor beta chain sequence. Construction of the TCR beta libraries employed iRepertoire HTBI primers in conjunction with Arm-PCR of CDR3 regions. Using its own MiXCR run on the multiplex PCR reads, TCRdb lists one record per CDR3 protein. The sample lists about 660,000 distinct CDR3 sequences, about 30% occurring once. The time point is: persistent/refractory GD, antithyroid drugs over 5 years with positive TRAb. The TCR library was made from RNA that had been extracted from PBMCs in TRIzol. Trimming shortened V by 0 bases and J by 1 base, and 10 bases separated the two germline ends. The germline V gene has CDR1 DFQATT and CDR2 SNEGSKA (reference sequence). This CDR3 comprises 14 residues. These data come from a study of regulatory T cells in long-lasting Graves disease. For the study at large: To qualify as persistent, Graves' disease required over 5 years of antithyroid drugs with positive TSH receptor antibodies.

The receptor was isolated from a female donor with Graves disease. This specimen was peripheral blood mononuclear cells (PBMCs), taken when the disease was refractory, from a patient treated with antithyroid drugs. The chain carries TRBV20-1 and TRBJ2-7; D not certain. DNA of the CDR3: TGCAGTGCTAGAGATAGGTCAACTTCCTACGAGCAGTACTTC. Amino acids: CSARDRSTSYEQYF.